What follows is one TCR beta chain and its context. Antigen: not known. This may stem from a read error, because a much larger clone lies one nucleotide away. The V gene's germline CDR1 is WNHNN and CDR2 SYGVQD (reference sequence). The CDR3 covers 18 residues. The V segment lost 0 bases and the J segment 7 bases; nucleotides outside the gene matches: 14. A constant-region primer primed TCR beta cDNA synthesis from about 550 ng of total RNA. Three nested multiplex PCR rounds, a slightly modified ARM-PCR, produced the libraries for TCR beta. PCR rounds one and two used TRBV1-TRBV30 forward primers with a C-beta reverse primer for 10 cycles each. One entry per CDR3 protein results from TCRdb running MiXCR on the multiplex PCR reads. Of around 99,000 distinct CDR3 sequences listed, less than 75% were seen once; the top ten hold 27%. Bulk tissue was left unsorted, and RNA and DNA were co-extracted from about 19-30 mg of it.

The source of the sample is a study of tumor-infiltrating lymphocytes in primary liver carcinoma. Study information: Tissue type made little difference to sample yields of roughly 3.5 to 7.13 million productive TCRbeta reads. Study results and caveats: The top-250-clone fraction was significantly higher in tumors than in blood (p = 0.039). Tumor-adjacent and tumor-blood pairs overlapped less than tumor region pairs did.

The specimen sequenced was tumor-adjacent normal liver tissue. The TCR was taken from a man aged 40-55 years with primary liver carcinoma and hepatitis B virus infection. J is TRBJ2-1 and V is TRBV10-1; 8 bases are shared with TRBD2. The CDR3 protein is CASSESTGSGSFRNEQFF. CDR3 in DNA: TGCGCCAGCAGTGAGTCGACCGGCAGCGGGAGCTTTAGGAATGAGCAGTTCTTC.